This TCR beta chain was sequenced during a study of T cells after yellow fever vaccination. This clonotype showed up many times. TCRdb ran MiXCR on the 5' RACE reads and lists one entry per CDR3 protein. The data show a few hundred thousand distinct CDR3 sequences, about 3% seen once. V lost 6 bases and J lost 7; bases outside the gene matches: 17. Germline V gene data show CDR1 as MNHNS and CDR2 as SASEGT. This CDR3 comprises 17 residues. This receptor was identified in a man aged 18 to 29 who received the YFV17D yellow fever vaccine. Sample: CD4+ T cells sorted from PBMCs, taken 10 days after the yellow fever booster vaccination. The chain links TRBV6-1 to TRBJ2-3; TRBD2 matches 9 bases. CDR3 amino acids: CASSPGPGAGGRNTQYF. For the CDR3, the DNA is TGTGCCAGCAGCCCCGGGCCCGGCGCGGGGGGGCGAAATACGCAGTATTTT.